This T cell receptor (beta chain) was retrieved from a study of a mutant IDH1 vaccine in newly diagnosed glioma. Study-level information: Vaccinations, eight in total, occurred in weeks 1, 3, 5, 7, 11, 15, 19, 23. Averaging around 42 years of age, treated patients were roughly 60% male and 37.5% female. In some groups vaccination began 4-6 weeks post-radiotherapy; others received it with temozolomide.

Method: immunoSEQ multiplex PCR; TCRdb's copy keeps in-frame clones and lacks some. The table includes under 70,000 clones, around 80% detected once. As regards this clone: What it recognizes is unknown.

Documented time point: week 5, during vaccination. All doses held 300 ug of mutant IDH1 20-mer peptide, with topical imiquimod. The donors' diagnosis was new WHO grade 3 or 4 astrocytoma that was IDH1-mutant and ATRX-lost. The CDR3 runs 13 residues. V was clipped by 5 bases and J by 5 bases, with 12 bases between them. Germline V lookup: CDR1 MNHEY, CDR2 SVGAGI. Source: PBMCs, taken from a glioma patient whose treatment included an IDH1 peptide vaccine. This TCR was sampled from a woman in her forties or fifties with glioma. The chain employs TRBV6-5 and TRBJ1-2; no clear D gene. This chain's CDR3 is CASSEGLLYGYTF. The CDR3 region has the DNA TGTGCCAGCAGTGAGGGCCTCTTATATGGCTACACCTTC.